The rows below give T cell receptor beta chains drawn from one sample of a study of blood T cell repertoires in COVID-19. Data came from immunoSEQ multiplex PCR; TCRdb stores just in-frame clones and leaves some out. The sample shows 150,000 to 250,000 clones, roughly four fifths of them seen only once. Sequencing was carried out using PBMCs or T cells enriched from blood (not recorded which). The origin of the receptors is a man aged 35 to 55 who had recovered from COVID-19. The CDR3 runs from the conserved cysteine through the conserved F or W.

TRBJ2-1 | TRBV5-5 | CASSFQGYNEQFF
TRBJ1-6 | TRBV5-1 | CASSLGDRGTNSPLHF
TRBJ1-5 | TRBV29-1 | CSVVTAGFSGPQHF
TRBJ1-1 | TRBV19 | CASSASGLTLKAFF
TRBJ1-2 | TRBV5-5 | CASSLGPLANYGYTF
TRBJ2-7 | TRBV5-8 | CASSIQSSYEQYF
TRBJ1-6 | TRBV4-1 | CASSPGQGPTSPLHF
TRBJ1-2 | TRBV5-1 | CASSYGGPTASGGYTF
TRBJ2-1 | TRBV29-1 | CSVERSSYNEQFF
TRBJ2-7 | TRBV19 | CASSIPGPSYEQYF
TRBJ1-5 | TRBV7-2 | CASSLDVAWNQPQHF
TRBJ1-1 | TRBV10-3 | CAIRNRDRGQGTEAFF
TRBJ1-2 | TRBV30 | CAWSPGGYGYTF
TRBJ2-3 | TRBV4-2 | CASSQGLAADTQYF
TRBJ1-1 | TRBV19 | CASQDRGRNTEAFF
TRBJ2-1 | TRBV30 | CAWSVDSTEQFF
TRBJ1-6 | TRBV27 | CASSFYNSPLHF
TRBJ1-2 | TRBV7-2 | CASSLDLIGGYTF
TRBJ1-3 | TRBV25-1 | CASSEDSAGNTIYF
TRBJ1-2 | TRBV11-2 | CASSGQNYGYTF
TRBJ2-1 | TRBV9 | CASSVQANYNEQFF
TRBJ1-2 | TRBV29-1 | CSVERLTGGYGYTF